The entry below describes one T cell receptor beta chain. The V segment lost 8 bases and the J segment 4 bases; nucleotides outside the gene matches: 4. In germline, CDR1 is GTSNPN, CDR2 SVGIG (reference sequence). This CDR3 contains 13 residues. This sample stems from a study of blood T cell repertoires in COVID-19. Whole-study context: From the United States, Italy and Spain came samples of acute and convalescent COVID-19. PBMCs, B-cell-depleted T cells, or T cells were the source of the cDNA or gDNA that made up the material.

As handled by the study authors: Amplifying reference gene primers gave estimates of nucleated cell counts. Profiling relied on immunoSEQ multiplex PCR, and the TCRdb table lists in-frame clones only, not all of them. The DNA gave D and trimming, while V, J and clone size come from that table. Here the sample spans 300,000 or so clones, more than 70% being singletons. The V and J genes are TRBV30 and TRBJ2-1; the match to TRBD1 covers 11 bases. Sequences were obtained from peripheral blood. The clonotype was recovered from a man between 18 and 29 years old who had recovered from COVID-19. The CDR3 loop is CALRDRGYNEQFF. The DNA of the CDR3 is TGTGCCCTAAGGGACAGGGGGTACAATGAGCAGTTCTTC.